This T cell receptor (beta chain) was found in a study of CD8+ T cells in alopecia areata. In alopecia areata patients, both lesional scalp punch biopsies and peripheral blood were collected. Findings of the study overall: Mouse data revealed clearer TCR sharing than patient data did, a gap possibly tied to HLA. Scalp lesions, especially in alopecia totalis/universalis, had higher clonality than normal scalp.

Comment on this clone: Its antigen remains unknown.

Germline CDR1 SQVTM, CDR2 ANQGSEA. V gave up 2 bases and J gave up 4 bases, with 8 bases separating them. The length of the CDR3 is 12 residues. Reverse transcribed after extraction, RNA yielded cDNA as the sequencing template. Profiled with immunoSEQ multiplex PCR; TCRdb holds only in-frame clones, not every one. Among 55,000 to 70,000 clones listed, around half were seen once. Sequencing was performed on CD8+ T cells sorted from blood, taken at week 0. The rearrangement joins TRBV29-1 to TRBJ1-1; D gene uncertain. The receptor's source is a human donor with alopecia areata. For the CDR3, the DNA is TGCAGCGTTGAATACCGGGGCACTGAAGCTTTCTTT. This gives the protein CSVEYRGTEAFF.